The 2 T cell receptor beta chains presented below share a single source sample, sequenced in a study of blood T cells in healthy people across ages. Using a J-beta primer mix together with a sample-barcoded 5' primer, a second PCR was run for about 7 to 12 cycles. TCRdb re-called the 5' RACE reads with MiXCR, one entry per CDR3 protein. The data contain 1.4 million or so distinct CDR3 sequences, approximately 43% of them singletons. Sequencing was carried out using blood. The receptors come from a young woman in good health.

This clonotype occurred a few times. The chain has TRBV5-1 and TRBJ1-2, with D unresolved. The V end lost 2 bases, the J end lost 4 bases, and 12 bases lay between the germline ends. This CDR3 has 14 amino acids. Germline V gives CDR1 SGHRS, CDR2 YFSETQ. The CDR3 nucleotides are TGCGCCAGCAGCTTTGGGGATTCAGGCTATGGCTACACCTTC. Translating it yields CASSFGDSGYGYTF.

This clonotype was recorded only once. The chain recombines TRBV18 with TRBJ1-4; TRBD1 is a possible D gene (6 bases). The length of the CDR3 is 15 residues. Germline CDR1 is KGHSH and CDR2 is LQKENI. Trimming removed 5 bases at V and 6 bases at J, with 16 bases between. The CDR3 spells CASSASGGSDEKLFF. The DNA of the CDR3 is TGTGCCAGCTCAGCGTCGGGGGGCTCGGATGAAAAACTGTTTTTT.